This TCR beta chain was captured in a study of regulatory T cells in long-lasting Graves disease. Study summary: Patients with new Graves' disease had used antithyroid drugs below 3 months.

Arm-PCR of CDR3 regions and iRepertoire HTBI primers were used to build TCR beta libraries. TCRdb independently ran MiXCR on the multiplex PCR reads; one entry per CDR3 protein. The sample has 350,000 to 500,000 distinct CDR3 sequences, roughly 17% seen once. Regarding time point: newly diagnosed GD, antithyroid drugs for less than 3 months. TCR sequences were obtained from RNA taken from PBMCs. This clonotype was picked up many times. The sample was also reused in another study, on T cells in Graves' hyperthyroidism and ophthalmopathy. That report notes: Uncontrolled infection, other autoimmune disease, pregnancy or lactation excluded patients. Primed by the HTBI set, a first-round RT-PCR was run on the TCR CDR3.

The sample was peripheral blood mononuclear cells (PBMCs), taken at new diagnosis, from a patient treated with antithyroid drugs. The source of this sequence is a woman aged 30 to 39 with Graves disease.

CDR3 amino acids: CSAMRTDVSYEQYF. CDR3 nucleotides: TGCAGTGCAATGAGGACAGATGTCTCCTACGAGCAGTACTTC. V is TRBV20-1 and J is TRBJ2-7; perhaps TRBD1 as D (6 bases). Trimming cost V 6 bases and J 0 bases, with 15 bases left between them. The CDR3 covers 14 residues. Looked up from germline, CDR1 is DFQATT and CDR2 is SNEGSKA (reference sequence).